This T cell receptor beta chain was recovered during a study of blood T cell repertoires in COVID-19. The length of the CDR3 is 16 residues. Per germline, CDR1 LGHDT and CDR2 YNNKEL (reference sequence). V lost 1 base, J lost 6 bases, and 5 bases stayed unmatched. Using immunoSEQ multiplex PCR, the repertoire was profiled, and TCRdb retains in-frame clones only, with some absent. The repertoire has about 330,000 clones, 92% of them found once; the top ten carry about 18%. Sample: PBMCs or T cells enriched from blood (not recorded which). V and J are TRBV3-1 (or the pseudogene TRBV3-2) and TRBJ2-2; the match to TRBD2 covers 10 bases. This TCR came from a woman aged 25-40 years who had recovered from COVID-19. CDR3 in DNA: TGTGCCAGCAGCCAAGGACTAGCGGGCCAATCCGGGGAGCTGTTTTTT. Its protein product is CASSQGLAGQSGELFF.